Listed below are T cell receptor beta chains from one sample, sequenced in a study of T cells after yellow fever vaccination. TCRdb fed the 5' RACE reads into MiXCR, producing one record per CDR3 protein. The sample lists approximately 600,000 distinct CDR3 sequences; roughly an eighth were seen once. The specimen comprised PBMCs, sampled on the day of the yellow fever booster vaccination. The receptors were sampled from a man aged 30-40 years who received the YFV17D yellow fever vaccine. The CDR3 runs from the conserved cysteine through the conserved F or W. Each record gives: V gene, CDR3 protein.

v_call: TRBV24-1; cdr3_aa: CATSDGRTGGVTEAFF
v_call: TRBV7-3; cdr3_aa: CASSRQVAGVSGEQFF
v_call: TRBV6-1; cdr3_aa: CASSLGPTNYGYTF
v_call: TRBV5-1; cdr3_aa: CASTPPGQETKTF
v_call: TRBV29-1; cdr3_aa: CSVIQGTHEQYF
v_call: TRBV20-1; cdr3_aa: CSVMNSGGTDTQYF
v_call: TRBV4-1; cdr3_aa: CASSYGTIEQFF
v_call: TRBV20-1; cdr3_aa: CSARDGVNTEAFF
v_call: TRBV7-9; cdr3_aa: CASLGGREQFF
v_call: TRBV5-1; cdr3_aa: CASSFGTGGNTEAFF
v_call: TRBV7-2; cdr3_aa: CASSLMAGSNNEQFF
v_call: TRBV20-1; cdr3_aa: CSARRLASNVEQFF
v_call: TRBV9; cdr3_aa: CASSPGTSGDSYEQYF
v_call: TRBV21-1; cdr3_aa: CASSTRMPEETQYF
v_call: TRBV29-1; cdr3_aa: CSVGQGATGYTF
v_call: TRBV7-2; cdr3_aa: CASSPRTSGAAYEQYF
v_call: TRBV5-6; cdr3_aa: CASSQITSGTSQYF
v_call: TRBV21-1; cdr3_aa: CASSKKRAGRKTQYF
v_call: TRBV6-2/TRBV6-3; cdr3_aa: CASSYSPVYGFTF
v_call: TRBV6-1; cdr3_aa: CATTSGPYSNQPQHF
v_call: TRBV5-1; cdr3_aa: CASSLSTINNEQFF
v_call: TRBV4-2; cdr3_aa: CASSPGTRPYEQYF
v_call: TRBV20-1; cdr3_aa: CSARDGLIPYEQYF
v_call: TRBV5-4; cdr3_aa: CASTGGRGNSGEQFF
v_call: TRBV6-5; cdr3_aa: CASSYRGEQYF
v_call: TRBV20-1; cdr3_aa: CSASLGRDGYTF
v_call: TRBV11-2; cdr3_aa: CASSGKNPGLVYEQYF
v_call: TRBV20-1; cdr3_aa: CSARDRGAGTEAFF
v_call: TRBV7-9; cdr3_aa: CASSWGQGTISQETQYF
v_call: TRBV7-2; cdr3_aa: CASTNPGQGLADTQYF
v_call: TRBV11-1; cdr3_aa: CASGPRIPSTDTQYF
v_call: TRBV7-9; cdr3_aa: CASRGWLNTGELFF
v_call: TRBV11-2; cdr3_aa: CASSSHQTGGGSYNEQFF
v_call: TRBV27; cdr3_aa: CASSFRWPAEQYF
v_call: TRBV7-2; cdr3_aa: CASSLVTGDTQYF
v_call: TRBV29-1; cdr3_aa: CSAGPSPYEQYF
v_call: TRBV5-1; cdr3_aa: CASSQSAGTDYEQYF
v_call: TRBV7-9; cdr3_aa: CASSLGGGVLAYNEQFF
v_call: TRBV7-9; cdr3_aa: CASSGDRAGSYNEQFF
v_call: TRBV20-1; cdr3_aa: CSATPGLALADTQYF
v_call: TRBV5-5; cdr3_aa: CASRRVDGNTIYF
v_call: TRBV6-2/TRBV6-3; cdr3_aa: CASKGTDYGYTF
v_call: TRBV24-1; cdr3_aa: CATSTTLGDTQYF
v_call: TRBV7-9; cdr3_aa: CASSENSRKLFF
v_call: TRBV11-2; cdr3_aa: CASSLSPSLLKGSYEQYF
v_call: TRBV7-9; cdr3_aa: CASSARTSGGTDTQYF
v_call: TRBV5-1; cdr3_aa: CASSLMQGHYEQYF
v_call: TRBV10-3; cdr3_aa: CARAQGIGTEAFF
v_call: TRBV5-1; cdr3_aa: CASSFRTANTGELFF
v_call: TRBV20-1; cdr3_aa: CSAGLSNQPQHF
v_call: TRBV27; cdr3_aa: CASSLSSVETGYGYTF
v_call: TRBV4-3; cdr3_aa: CASSQDAGAGVVTGELFF
v_call: TRBV20-1; cdr3_aa: CSARDTGGNTEAFF
v_call: TRBV12-5; cdr3_aa: CASGWGGDYEQYF
v_call: TRBV29-1; cdr3_aa: CSADGRNTETQYF